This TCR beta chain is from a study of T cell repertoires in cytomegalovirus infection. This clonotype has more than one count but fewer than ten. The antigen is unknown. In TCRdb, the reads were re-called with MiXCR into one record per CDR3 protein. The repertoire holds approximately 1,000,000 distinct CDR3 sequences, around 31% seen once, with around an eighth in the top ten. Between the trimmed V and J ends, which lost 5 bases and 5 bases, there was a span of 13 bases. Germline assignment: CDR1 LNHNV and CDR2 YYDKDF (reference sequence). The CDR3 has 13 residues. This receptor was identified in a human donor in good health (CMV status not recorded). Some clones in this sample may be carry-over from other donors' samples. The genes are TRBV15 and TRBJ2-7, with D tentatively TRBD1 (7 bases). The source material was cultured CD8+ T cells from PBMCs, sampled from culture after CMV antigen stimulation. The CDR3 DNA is TGTGCCACCAGCCTCGGAGGGGGCCACGAGCAGTACGTC. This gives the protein CATSLGGGHEQYV.